This passage covers 30 T cell receptor beta chains from one sample sequenced in a study of cytomegalovirus exposure and HLA in healthy donors. PCR was performed using 60 Vbeta and 13 Jbeta primers. Profiling relied on immunoSEQ multiplex PCR, and the TCRdb table lists in-frame clones only, not all of them. Among roughly 140,000 clones listed, 70% to 80% were seen once. Sequenced sample: PBMCs. These TCRs come from a man aged 18 to 29 in good health and CMV-seronegative.

The chain links TRBV6-4 to TRBJ2-3, with 10 bases lining up with TRBD2. V lost 3 bases to trimming and J lost 3 bases; unmatched junction nucleotides: 9. The V gene's germline CDR1 is MRHNA and CDR2 SNTAGT. CDR3 size: 17 residues. The CDR3 protein is CASSETGLADRTDTQYF. CDR3 bases: TGTGCCAGCAGTGAAACCGGACTAGCGGATCGGACAGATACGCAGTATTTT.

The chain uses TRBV7-3 and TRBJ2-1; D call uncertain. This CDR3 is 13 amino acids long. Trimming removed 0 bases at V and 8 bases at J, with 8 bases between. Germline loops: CDR1 SGHTA, CDR2 FQGTGA. CDR3 nucleotide sequence: TGTGCCAGCAGCTTAACGCTACAGCATGAGCAGTTCTTC. Translating it yields CASSLTLQHEQFF. Looking up the rest from reference TRBV7-3 and TRBJ2-1 gives the full variable domain: GAGVSQTPSNKVTEKGKYVELRCDPISGHTALYWYRQSLGQGPEFLIYFQGTGAADDSGLPNDRFFAVRPEGSVSTLKIQRTERGDSAVYLCASSLTLQHEQFFGPGTRLTVL.

The rearrangement uses TRBV6-1 and TRBJ1-2; TRBD1 is a possible D gene (5 bases). The CDR3 has 14 amino acids. Trimming removed 8 bases at V and 4 bases at J, with 17 bases between. The germline V gene encodes CDR1 MNHNS and CDR2 SASEGT. The CDR3: CASLGGRSSYGYTF. CDR3 nucleotide sequence: TGTGCCAGCCTGGGGGGTCGTTCCAGCTATGGCTACACCTTC.

This clone has only one observation. The chain combines TRBV7-6 with TRBJ1-1; the D is unclear. The V gene's germline CDR1 is SGHVS and CDR2 FNYEAQ. This CDR3 contains 14 residues. The V gene lost 4 bases and the J gene lost 5 bases, with 14 bases spanning the gap. For the CDR3, the DNA is TGTGCCAGCAGCTCGACGCAGGATACGACTGAAGCTTTCTTT. Its translation: CASSSTQDTTEAFF.

This chain uses TRBV21-1 with TRBJ2-1; the tabulated D call, TRBD1, remains unverified against the DNA. TRBV21-1 is a pseudogene segment. The CDR3 length is 16 residues. The CDR3 spells CASSKGDGQLHNEQFF. CDR3 sequence (DNA): TGTGCCAGCAGCAAAGGGGACGGACAGCTCCACAATGAGCAGTTCTTC.

This chain joins TRBV7-2 and TRBJ2-4; 10 nucleotides agree with TRBD2. The V gene end was trimmed by 0 bases and the J gene end by 8 bases; junction bases not matched to a gene: 7. This CDR3 has 16 residues. Germline V gives CDR1 SGHTA, CDR2 FQGNSA. DNA for the CDR3: TGTGCCAGCAGCTTAGCGCCTAGCGGGAGAGGGGACATTCAGTACTTC. This sequence encodes CASSLAPSGRGDIQYF.

The genes are TRBV5-4 and TRBJ2-7; tentatively, D is TRBD2 (6 bases). Per germline, CDR1 SGHNT and CDR2 YYREEE (reference sequence). Trimming took off 0 bases at V and 5 bases at J, with 15 bases between the two ends. The CDR3 spans 15 residues. The CDR3 nucleotides read TGTGCCAGCAGCTTGGCCAGGACGGGGGTGGACGAGCAGTACTTC. This gives the protein CASSLARTGVDEQYF.

The rearrangement joins TRBV6-1 to TRBJ2-7, with no clear D. The CDR3 totals 14 residues. The V and J ends lost 5 bases and 6 bases respectively, with 17 bases between them. The V gene's germline CDR1 is MNHNS and CDR2 SASEGT. The CDR3 region is CASSLKNEVPEQYF. The CDR3 DNA reads TGTGCCAGCAGTTTAAAGAACGAGGTACCCGAGCAGTACTTC.

This rearrangement joins TRBV6-1 to TRBJ2-1; 7 bases match TRBD1. J gave up 9 bases and V 3 bases, and 8 bases lay outside the gene matches. CDR3 length: 14 residues. Germline V gives CDR1 MNHNS, CDR2 SASEGT. The DNA for the CDR3 is TGTGCCAGCAGTGACTCTACAGGGGTCGGTGAGCAGTTCTTC. This translates into CASSDSTGVGEQFF.

This rearrangement joins TRBV2 to TRBJ1-2; a weak D match, TRBD1 (6 bases). Germline values: CDR1 SNHLY, CDR2 FYNNEI. Trimming pared 6 bases from V and 1 base from J, leaving 15 bases between. This CDR3 is built from 15 residues. The CDR3 spells CASSPSGQINYGYTF. CDR3 nucleotide sequence: TGTGCCAGCAGCCCCTCAGGACAGATTAACTATGGCTACACCTTC.

The chain couples TRBV5-1 to TRBJ2-7; a possible D gene is TRBD1 (6 bases). The CDR3 consists of 15 residues. From germline, CDR1 is SGHRS and CDR2 YFSETQ. The ends were cut back, 4 bases at V and 0 bases at J, with 14 bases in the middle. CDR3 in amino acids: CASSVGQTGSYEQYF. The CDR3, as DNA: TGCGCCAGCAGCGTTGGCCAGACAGGCTCCTACGAGCAGTACTTC.

The chain is built from TRBV4-1 and TRBJ2-1; possible D gene TRBD2, 5 bases. Germline values: CDR1 MGHRA, CDR2 YSYEKL. V dropped 2 bases and J dropped 8 bases, with 19 bases sitting between them. CDR3 length equals 16 residues. The CDR3 DNA reads as TGCGCCAGCAGCCAACCACCGGGAAGGAGCGTGGATGAGCAGTTCTTC. Its protein is CASSQPPGRSVDEQFF.

The chain combines TRBV7-7 with TRBJ2-5, with 7 bases fitting TRBD2. The CDR3 covers 16 residues. Germline V CDR1 and CDR2: SSHAT, FNYEAQ (reference sequence). Unmatched junction bases numbered 13, after V lost 5 bases and J lost 4 bases. CDR3 in amino acids: CASSLVSALARETQYF. The DNA for the CDR3 is TGTGCCAGCAGCCTTGTGTCGGCACTAGCGAGAGAGACCCAGTACTTC.

This clone has only one observation. This chain connects TRBV19 to TRBJ2-7, with D uncertain. The germline V and J ends were trimmed by 3 bases and 2 bases, with 11 bases remaining between them. Looked up from germline, CDR1 is LNHDA and CDR2 is SQIVND (reference sequence). The CDR3 contains 14 residues. The CDR3 bases are TGTGCCAGTAGTATCTCACGGAGCCCCTACGAGCAGTACTTC. Translation: CASSISRSPYEQYF.

The chain carries TRBV9 and TRBJ2-7; 7 nucleotides match TRBD1. J gave up 5 bases and V 3 bases, and 8 bases lay outside the gene matches. The CDR3 extends over 14 amino acids. The germline V gene encodes CDR1 SGDLS and CDR2 YYNGEE. As DNA, the CDR3 is TGTGCCAGCAGCGCGGTACAGGGGTTCGACGAGCAGTACTTC. Translated, it gives CASSAVQGFDEQYF.

J is TRBJ1-1 and V is TRBV11-2; D remains unclear. CDR3 length: 14 amino acids. Germline CDR1 and CDR2: SGHAT and FQNNGV. The V gene lost 0 bases and the J gene lost 10 bases, with 15 bases spanning the gap. The CDR3 loop reads CASSLDAGNLPAFF. Here the CDR3 DNA reads TGTGCCAGCAGCTTAGATGCGGGGAATCTTCCAGCTTTCTTT.

This clone occurred a few times. The chain combines TRBV5-4 with TRBJ1-1; tentative D call: TRBD1 (6 bases). CDR1 is SGHNT and CDR2 is YYREEE in the germline V gene (reference sequence). This CDR3 comprises 13 residues. V shed 1 base and J shed 4 bases, with 8 bases lying between them. CDR3 sequence reads: CASSLLTGTEAFF. The CDR3 coding sequence is TGTGCCAGCAGCTTGTTGACAGGCACTGAAGCTTTCTTT.

The chain employs TRBV5-6 and TRBJ1-4; TRBD1 matches 12 bases. J gave up 2 bases and V 3 bases, and 8 bases lay outside the gene matches. The V gene's germline CDR1 is SGHDT and CDR2 YYEEEE. The CDR3 totals 18 residues. The CDR3 region is CASSYRDRGRITNEKLFF. DNA for the CDR3: TGTGCCAGCAGCTATCGGGACAGGGGGCGGATCACTAATGAAAAACTGTTTTTT.

The sample holds a few counts of this clone. This chain joins TRBV7-9 and TRBJ2-5, with 7 bases that match TRBD2. The CDR3 totals 15 residues. J gave up 2 bases and V 3 bases, and 6 bases lay outside the gene matches. Germline CDR1 is SEHNR and CDR2 is FQNEAQ (reference sequence). The CDR3 nucleotides are TGTGCCAGCAGCTTGGGAGCTAGCGGACAAGAGACCCAGTACTTC. The encoded protein is CASSLGASGQETQYF.

CDR3 region: CASSLLAGRSRYEQYF. For the CDR3, the DNA is TGTGCCAGCAGTTTACTAGCGGGACGCTCTAGATACGAGCAGTACTTC. This sequence joins TRBV28 and TRBJ2-7; 9 positions agree with TRBD2. Germline CDR1 MDHEN, CDR2 SYDVKM. With V trimmed by 2 bases and J by 4 bases, 9 bases remained unmatched. The CDR3 is 16 residues long.

In the case of this clone: Compared with germline, one end of the junction differs, possibly owing to a read error. The chain combines TRBV30 with TRBJ2-7; TRBD1 aligns across 10 bases. Germline assignment: CDR1 GTSNPN and CDR2 SVGIG (reference sequence). This CDR3 is 11 amino acids long. The DNA of the CDR3 is TGTGTCTGGGGGACAGGGGACGGGCAGTACTTC. Protein sequence: CVWGTGDGQYF.

V gene TRBV4-1 combines with J gene TRBJ2-5, with 14 bases lining up with TRBD2. V lost 4 bases to trimming and J lost 1 base; unmatched junction nucleotides: 5. The CDR3 has 17 amino acids. CDR1 is MGHRA, CDR2 YSYEKL, per germline. CDR3 nucleotides: TGCGCCAGCAGCCGTTCGACTAGCGGGGGGGCCCAAGAGACCCAGTACTTC. Its protein product is CASSRSTSGGAQETQYF.

This rearrangement joins TRBV6-6 to TRBJ1-1; the D gene is possibly TRBD1 (6 bases). The CDR3 has 14 residues. The germline V gene encodes CDR1 MNHNY and CDR2 SVGAGI (reference sequence). V gave up 6 bases and J gave up 2 bases, with 13 bases separating them. CDR3 DNA sequence: TGTGCCAGCAGGATCACAGGGAGCAACACTGAAGCTTTCTTT. This encodes CASRITGSNTEAFF.

For the CDR3, the DNA is TGTGCCAGCAGCTTAGTAGCAGGGCCCTATGGGGTTGAGAACACTGAAGCTTTCTTT. It yields the protein CASSLVAGPYGVENTEAFF. The chain has TRBV7-8 and TRBJ1-1, with D possibly matching TRBD1 (5 bases). The CDR3 has 19 residues. Trimming removed 1 base from V and 1 base from J, with 22 bases in between. Germline V gives CDR1 SGHVS, CDR2 FQNEAQ.

This chain joins TRBV30 and TRBJ2-5; 14 bases line up with TRBD2. Looked up from germline, CDR1 is GTSNPN and CDR2 is SVGIG (reference sequence). V shed 4 bases, J shed 3 bases, and the junction held 16 bases outside the gene matches. This CDR3 comprises 19 residues. CDR3 DNA sequence: TGTGCCTGGACCCAGGGACTAGCGGGAGTAGATCTCGGGGAAGAGACCCAGTACTTC. Encoded protein: CAWTQGLAGVDLGEETQYF.

This chain joins TRBV27 and TRBJ2-1; a possible D gene is TRBD2 (5 bases). The CDR3 runs to 17 residues. V was clipped by 2 bases and J by 0 bases, with 14 bases between them. Germline assignment: CDR1 MNHEY and CDR2 SMNVEV (reference sequence). For the CDR3, the DNA is TGTGCCAGCAGTTTAACCCCGACGGGGAGCTCCTACAATGAGCAGTTCTTC. Translation gives CASSLTPTGSSYNEQFF.

CDR3 loop: CASSLATGILNSPLHF. Here the CDR3 DNA reads TGTGCCAGCAGCTTAGCAACCGGGATCTTGAATTCACCCCTCCACTTT. The chain joins TRBV7-2 to TRBJ1-6; D gene ambiguous. Trimming left V 0 bases short and J 7 bases short, with 13 bases between. The CDR3 has 16 residues. Germline CDR1 SGHTA, CDR2 FQGNSA.

As regards this clone: Other nucleotide sequences in the sample specify the same CDR3. The J gene is TRBJ2-3, the V gene TRBV6-4, with 9 bases matching TRBD2. CDR1 MRHNA and CDR2 SNTAGT come from the germline V gene. This CDR3 spans 15 amino acids. J lost 1 base, V lost 3 bases, and 2 bases had no gene match. The DNA for the CDR3 is TGTGCCAGCAGTGATGCTAGCGGGGGCACAGATACGCAGTATTTT. This gives the protein CASSDASGGTDTQYF.

This clone was counted between two and nine times. The chain uses TRBV2 and TRBJ2-1, with 10 bases matching TRBD1. This CDR3 is built from 14 residues. The germline V gene encodes CDR1 SNHLY and CDR2 FYNNEI. With V trimmed by 6 bases and J by 10 bases, 9 bases remained unmatched. CDR3 residues: CASSPGTGVYEQFF. CDR3 sequence (DNA): TGTGCCAGCAGCCCTGGGACAGGGGTATACGAGCAGTTCTTC.

The chain has TRBV5-1 and TRBJ2-5; 9 bases are a match to TRBD2. The CDR3 runs to 18 residues. CDR1 is SGHRS, CDR2 YFSETQ, per germline. The V and J ends lost 1 base and 3 bases, in that order; junction bases with no gene match: 13. CDR3 nucleotides: TGCGCCAGCAGCTTGCGATCCCGGGCTAGCGGGATGGAAGAGACCCAGTACTTC. It is translated as CASSLRSRASGMEETQYF.